One sample yielded the 5 T cell receptor beta chains listed below, sequenced in a study of blood T cell repertoires in COVID-19. The table came from immunoSEQ multiplex PCR; TCRdb's copy has only in-frame clones and leaves some out. The repertoire consists of a few hundred thousand clones, with 86% occurring once and the leading ten covering around 1.6%. Sequencing was performed on peripheral blood. Every receptor here comes from a woman between 50 and 59 years old with acute or convalescent COVID-19.

This chain links TRBV3-1 (or the pseudogene TRBV3-2) with TRBJ1-1, with 7 nucleotides matching TRBD1. The CDR3 contains 18 residues. V lost 1 base, J lost 5 bases, and 16 bases stayed unmatched. CDR1 and CDR2 (germline): LGHDT, YNNKEL (reference sequence). The CDR3 reads CASSQGGPGGVVLTEAFF. CDR3 DNA: TGTGCCAGCAGCCAAGGAGGGCCAGGGGGAGTAGTTTTGACTGAAGCTTTCTTT.

J is TRBJ2-3 and V is TRBV2; D gene ambiguous. Looked up from germline, CDR1 is SNHLY and CDR2 is FYNNEI. The V and J ends lost 0 bases and 6 bases respectively, with 7 bases between them. This CDR3 region has 13 residues. The CDR3 protein is CASSEALRDTQYF. CDR3 DNA: TGTGCCAGCAGTGAAGCGCTTCGGGATACGCAGTATTTT.

The chain uses TRBV5-1 and TRBJ2-5; D might be TRBD1 (6 bases). Between the trimmed V and J ends, which lost 0 bases and 5 bases, there was a span of 14 bases. Germline-derived CDR1 and CDR2 are SGHRS and YFSETQ. This CDR3 has 15 residues. The chain's CDR3 is CASSLAIGGWETQYF. CDR3 sequence (DNA): TGCGCCAGCAGCTTGGCCATAGGGGGATGGGAGACCCAGTACTTC.

This chain links TRBV11-3 with TRBJ2-1; 7 bases line up with TRBD1. Unmatched junction bases numbered 6, after V lost 5 bases and J lost 2 bases. The CDR3 covers 15 residues. The germline gives CDR1 SGHNT, CDR2 YENEEA. CDR3 coding DNA: TGTGCCAGCAGCCCGGACAGGCGAGCCTACAATGAGCAGTTCTTC. It codes for CASSPDRRAYNEQFF.

CDR3 residues: CASSPRLAETYYEQYF. The CDR3 nucleotides are TGTGCCAGCAGCCCTAGACTAGCGGAGACTTACTACGAGCAGTACTTC. V gene TRBV5-6 combines with J gene TRBJ2-7, with TRBD2 identical over 9 bases. CDR1 and CDR2 (germline): SGHDT, YYEEEE. The CDR3 loop spans 16 amino acids. Trimming removed 4 bases from V and 3 bases from J; junction bases left unmatched: 11.